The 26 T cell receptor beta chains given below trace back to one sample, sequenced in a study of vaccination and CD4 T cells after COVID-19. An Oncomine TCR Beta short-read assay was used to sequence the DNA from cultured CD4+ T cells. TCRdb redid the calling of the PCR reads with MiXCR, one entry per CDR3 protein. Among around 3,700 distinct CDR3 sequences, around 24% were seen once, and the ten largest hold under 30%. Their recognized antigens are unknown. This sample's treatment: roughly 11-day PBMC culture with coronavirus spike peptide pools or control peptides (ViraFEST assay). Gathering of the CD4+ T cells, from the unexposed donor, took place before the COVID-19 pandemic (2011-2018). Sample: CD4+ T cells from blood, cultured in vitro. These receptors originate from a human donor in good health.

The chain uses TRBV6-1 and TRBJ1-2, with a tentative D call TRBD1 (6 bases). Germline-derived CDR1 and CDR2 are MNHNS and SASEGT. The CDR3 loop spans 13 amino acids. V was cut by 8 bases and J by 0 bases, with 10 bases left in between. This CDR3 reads CASRNRANYGYTF. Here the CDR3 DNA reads TGTGCCAGCCGAAACAGGGCTAACTATGGCTACACCTTC.

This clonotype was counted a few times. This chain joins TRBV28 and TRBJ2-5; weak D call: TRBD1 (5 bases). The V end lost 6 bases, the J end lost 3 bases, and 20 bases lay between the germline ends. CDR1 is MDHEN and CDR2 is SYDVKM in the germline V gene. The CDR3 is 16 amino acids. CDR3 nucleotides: TGTGCCAGCAGCTTCTCTCTATCCGACAGAGAAGAGACCCAGTACTTC. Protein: CASSFSLSDREETQYF.

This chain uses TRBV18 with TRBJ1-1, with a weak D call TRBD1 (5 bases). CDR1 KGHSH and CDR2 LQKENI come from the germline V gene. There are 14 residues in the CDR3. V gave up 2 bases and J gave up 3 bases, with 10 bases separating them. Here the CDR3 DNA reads TGTGCCAGCTCACCAGGGGGGAGGGACACTGAAGCTTTCTTT. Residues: CASSPGGRDTEAFF.

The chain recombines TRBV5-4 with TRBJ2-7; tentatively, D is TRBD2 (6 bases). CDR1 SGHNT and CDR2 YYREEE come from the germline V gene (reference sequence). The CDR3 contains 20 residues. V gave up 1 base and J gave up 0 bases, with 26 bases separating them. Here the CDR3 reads CASSLRQTRTFVGSSYEQYF. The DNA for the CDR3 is TGTGCCAGCAGCTTGAGGCAGACTAGGACGTTCGTGGGAAGCTCCTACGAGCAGTACTTC.

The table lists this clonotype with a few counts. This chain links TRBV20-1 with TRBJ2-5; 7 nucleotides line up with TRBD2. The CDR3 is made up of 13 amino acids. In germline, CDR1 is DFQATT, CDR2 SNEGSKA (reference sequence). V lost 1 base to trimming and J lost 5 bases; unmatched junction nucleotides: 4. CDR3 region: CSARVTSVETQYF. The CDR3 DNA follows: TGCAGTGCTAGAGTAACTAGCGTGGAGACCCAGTACTTC.

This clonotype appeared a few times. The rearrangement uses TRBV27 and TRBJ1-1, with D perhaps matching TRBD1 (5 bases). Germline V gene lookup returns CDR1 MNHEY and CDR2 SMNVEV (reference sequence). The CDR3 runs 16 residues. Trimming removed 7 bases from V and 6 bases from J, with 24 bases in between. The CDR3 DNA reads TGTGCCAGCACCGCTGCGGATGGGGCGGGAGGAGCTGAAGCTTTCTTT. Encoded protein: CASTAADGAGGAEAFF.

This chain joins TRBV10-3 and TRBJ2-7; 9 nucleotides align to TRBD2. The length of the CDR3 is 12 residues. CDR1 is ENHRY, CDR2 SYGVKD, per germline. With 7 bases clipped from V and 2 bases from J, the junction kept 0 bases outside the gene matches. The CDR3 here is CAIKREAYEQYF. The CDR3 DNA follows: TGTGCCATCAAGCGGGAGGCCTACGAGCAGTACTTC.

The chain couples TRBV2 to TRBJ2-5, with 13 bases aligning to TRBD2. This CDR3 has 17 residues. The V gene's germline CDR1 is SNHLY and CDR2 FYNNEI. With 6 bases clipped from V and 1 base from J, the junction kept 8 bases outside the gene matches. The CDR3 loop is CASSLGLAGEGQETQYF. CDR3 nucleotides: TGTGCCAGCAGCCTTGGACTAGCGGGAGAAGGCCAAGAGACCCAGTACTTC.

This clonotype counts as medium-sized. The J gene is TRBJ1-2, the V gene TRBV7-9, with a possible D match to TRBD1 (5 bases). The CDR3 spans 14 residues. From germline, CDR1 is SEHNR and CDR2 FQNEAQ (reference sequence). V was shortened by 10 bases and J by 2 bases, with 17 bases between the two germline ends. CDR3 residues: CATAGGSFNYGYTF. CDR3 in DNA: TGTGCCACCGCGGGGGGTTCTTTCAACTATGGCTACACCTTC. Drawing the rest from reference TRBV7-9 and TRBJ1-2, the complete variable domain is DTGVSQNPRHKITKRGQNVTFRCDPISEHNRLYWYRQTLGQGPEFLTYFQNEAQLEKSRLLSDRFSAERPKGSFSTLEIQRTEQGDSAMYLCATAGGSFNYGYTFGSGTRLTVV.

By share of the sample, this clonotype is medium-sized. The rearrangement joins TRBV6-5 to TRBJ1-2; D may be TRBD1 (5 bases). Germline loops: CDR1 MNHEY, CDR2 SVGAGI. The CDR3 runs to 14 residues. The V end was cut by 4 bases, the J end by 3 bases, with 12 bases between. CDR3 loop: CASSSPRADYGYTF. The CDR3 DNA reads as TGTGCCAGCAGTTCCCCCAGGGCGGACTATGGCTACACCTTC.

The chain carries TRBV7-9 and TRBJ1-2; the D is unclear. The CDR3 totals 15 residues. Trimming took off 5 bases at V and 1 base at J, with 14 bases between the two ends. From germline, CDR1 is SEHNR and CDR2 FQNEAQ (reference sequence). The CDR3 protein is CASSPTPLLNYGYTF. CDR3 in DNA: TGTGCCAGCAGCCCCACGCCCCTCCTTAACTATGGCTACACCTTC.

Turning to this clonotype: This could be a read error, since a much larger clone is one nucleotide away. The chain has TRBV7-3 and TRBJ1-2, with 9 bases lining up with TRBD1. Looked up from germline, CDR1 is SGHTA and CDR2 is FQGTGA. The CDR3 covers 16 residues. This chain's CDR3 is CASSQGPKGQGYGFTF. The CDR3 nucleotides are TGTGCCAGCAGCCAAGGACCCAAGGGACAGGGTTATGGCTTCACCTTC.

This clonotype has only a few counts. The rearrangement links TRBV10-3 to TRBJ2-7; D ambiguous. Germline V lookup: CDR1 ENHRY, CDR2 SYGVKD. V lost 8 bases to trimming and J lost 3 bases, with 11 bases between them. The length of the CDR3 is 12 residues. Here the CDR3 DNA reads TGTGCCATCGGCGCAAGTGACTACGAGCAGTACTTC. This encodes CAIGASDYEQYF.

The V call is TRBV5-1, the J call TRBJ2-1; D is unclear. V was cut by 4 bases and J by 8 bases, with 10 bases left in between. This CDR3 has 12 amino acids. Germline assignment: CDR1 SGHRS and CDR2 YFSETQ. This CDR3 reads CASSQWADEQFF. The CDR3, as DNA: TGCGCCAGCAGCCAGTGGGCGGATGAGCAGTTCTTC.

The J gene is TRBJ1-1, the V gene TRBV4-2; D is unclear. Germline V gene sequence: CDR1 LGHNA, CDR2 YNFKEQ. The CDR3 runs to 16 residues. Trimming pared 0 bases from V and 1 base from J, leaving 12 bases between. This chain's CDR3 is CASSQEFGRTNTEAFF. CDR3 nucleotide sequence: TGTGCCAGCAGCCAAGAGTTTGGACGGACGAACACTGAAGCTTTCTTT.

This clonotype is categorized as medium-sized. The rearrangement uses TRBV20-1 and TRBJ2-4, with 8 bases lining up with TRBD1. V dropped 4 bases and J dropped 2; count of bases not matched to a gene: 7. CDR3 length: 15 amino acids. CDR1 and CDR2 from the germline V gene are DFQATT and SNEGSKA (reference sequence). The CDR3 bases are TGCAGTGCTAATCCAGGGGGCGAGACCAAAAACATTCAGTACTTC. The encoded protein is CSANPGGETKNIQYF.

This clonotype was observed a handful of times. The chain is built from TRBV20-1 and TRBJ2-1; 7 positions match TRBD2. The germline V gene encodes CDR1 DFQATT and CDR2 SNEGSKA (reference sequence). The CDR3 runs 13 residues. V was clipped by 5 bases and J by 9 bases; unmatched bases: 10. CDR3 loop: CSALTPGEGEQFF. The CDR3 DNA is TGCAGTGCTCTCACGCCCGGGGAGGGTGAGCAGTTCTTC.

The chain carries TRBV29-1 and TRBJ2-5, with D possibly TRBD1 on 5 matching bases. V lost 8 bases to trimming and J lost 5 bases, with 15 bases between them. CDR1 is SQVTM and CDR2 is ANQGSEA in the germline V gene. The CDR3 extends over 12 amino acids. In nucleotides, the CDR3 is TGCAGCATAGGGATCGCAGGGGAGACCCAGTACTTC. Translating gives CSIGIAGETQYF.

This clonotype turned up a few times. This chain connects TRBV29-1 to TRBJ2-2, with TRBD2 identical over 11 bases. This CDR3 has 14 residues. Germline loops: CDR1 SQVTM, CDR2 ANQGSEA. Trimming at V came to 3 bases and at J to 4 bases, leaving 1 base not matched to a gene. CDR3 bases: TGCAGCGTTGATAGCGGGAGGGCCACCGGGGAGCTGTTTTTT. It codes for CSVDSGRATGELFF.

CDR3 in amino acids: CATSRAGGSTEQFF. The CDR3, as DNA: TGTGCCACCAGCAGAGCAGGGGGCTCAACTGAGCAGTTCTTC. The rearrangement links TRBV15 to TRBJ2-1, with 8 bases aligning to TRBD1. Germline V CDR1 and CDR2: LNHNV, YYDKDF (reference sequence). The CDR3 spans 14 residues. V shed 1 base and J 9 bases; nucleotides not matched to a gene: 5.

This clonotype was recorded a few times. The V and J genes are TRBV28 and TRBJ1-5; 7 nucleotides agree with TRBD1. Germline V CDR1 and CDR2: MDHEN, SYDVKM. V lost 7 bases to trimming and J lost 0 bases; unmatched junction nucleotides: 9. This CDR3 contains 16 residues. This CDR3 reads CASIPRTGYSNQPQHF. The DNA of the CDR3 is TGTGCCAGCATCCCTCGGACAGGATATAGCAATCAGCCCCAGCATTTT.

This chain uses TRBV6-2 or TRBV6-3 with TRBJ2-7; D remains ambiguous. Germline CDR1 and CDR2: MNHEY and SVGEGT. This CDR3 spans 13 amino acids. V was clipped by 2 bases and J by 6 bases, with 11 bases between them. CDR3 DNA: TGTGCCAGCAGTTACATGGGGTGGGCCGAGCAGTACTTC. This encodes CASSYMGWAEQYF.

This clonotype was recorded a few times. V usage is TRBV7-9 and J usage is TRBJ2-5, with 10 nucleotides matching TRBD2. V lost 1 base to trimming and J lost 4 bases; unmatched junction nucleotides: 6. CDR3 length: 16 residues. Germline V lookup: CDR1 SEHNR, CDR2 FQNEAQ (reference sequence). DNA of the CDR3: TGTGCCAGCAGCTTAGGCAGCGGGGGGGCATCAGAGACCCAGTACTTC. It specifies CASSLGSGGASETQYF.

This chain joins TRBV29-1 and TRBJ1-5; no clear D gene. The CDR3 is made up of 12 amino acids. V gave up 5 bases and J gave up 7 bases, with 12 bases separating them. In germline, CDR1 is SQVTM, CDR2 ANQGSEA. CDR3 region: CSVSKDGQPQHF. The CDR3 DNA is TGCAGCGTTTCCAAGGACGGACAGCCCCAGCATTTT. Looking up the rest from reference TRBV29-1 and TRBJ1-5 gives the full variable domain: SAVISQKPSRDICQRGTSLTIQCQVDSQVTMMFWYRQQPGQSLTLIATANQGSEATYESGFVIDKFPISRPNLTFSTLTVSNMSPEDSSIYLCSVSKDGQPQHFGDGTRLSIL.

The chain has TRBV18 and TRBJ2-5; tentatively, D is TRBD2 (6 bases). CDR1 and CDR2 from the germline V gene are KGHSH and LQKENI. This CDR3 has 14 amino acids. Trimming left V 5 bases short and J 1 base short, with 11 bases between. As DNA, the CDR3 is TGTGCCAGCTCAACCGGGACTTTCCAAGAGACCCAGTACTTC. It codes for CASSTGTFQETQYF.

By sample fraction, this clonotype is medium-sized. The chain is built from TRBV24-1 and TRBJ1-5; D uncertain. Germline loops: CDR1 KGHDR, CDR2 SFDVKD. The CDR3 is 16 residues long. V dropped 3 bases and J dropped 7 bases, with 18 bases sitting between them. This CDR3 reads CATSDRTSDRGQPQHF. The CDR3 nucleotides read TGTGCCACCAGTGATCGGACCTCCGATAGAGGACAGCCCCAGCATTTT.